A selection of T cell receptor beta chains follows, all from one sample in a study of blood T cell repertoires in COVID-19. The table came from immunoSEQ multiplex PCR; TCRdb's copy has only in-frame clones and leaves some out. The table has some 170,000 clones, around 80% seen once; the top ten hold roughly 15%. Sequences were obtained from PBMCs or T cells enriched from blood (not recorded which). These receptors were taken from a man aged 45-65 years who had recovered from COVID-19. The CDR3 runs from the conserved cysteine through the conserved F or W. The D gene is left open where the match is weak. Clone size is stated in some rows and not others, as once, few, many or a class when expanded.

TRBJ1-5 TRBV11-3 - - CASSLERPSIPYNQPQHF TGTGCCAGCAGCTTAGAGCGGCCAAGTATACCCTATAATCAGCCCCAGCATTTT
TRBJ2-5 TRBV3-1/TRBV3-2 - TRBD2 CASSPFVGLAVAETQYF TGTGCCAGCAGCCCTTTTGTTGGACTAGCGGTGGCAGAGACCCAGTACTTC
TRBJ1-5 TRBV10-3 few - CAIRGSNQPQHF TGTGCCATAAGAGGGAGCAATCAGCCCCAGCATTTT
TRBJ2-4 TRBV12-3/TRBV12-4 - - CASSYRNIQYF TGTGCCAGCAGCTACCGCAACATTCAGTACTTC
TRBJ2-7 TRBV7-2 - - CASSITGPTYEQYF TGTGCCAGCAGCATAACAGGGCCAACCTACGAGCAGTACTTC
TRBJ1-2 TRBV27 - - CASRPRGANYGYTF TGTGCCAGCAGGCCCAGGGGAGCTAACTATGGCTACACCTTC
TRBJ2-3 TRBV11-2 - - CASSSNRGTDTQYF TGTGCCAGCAGCTCAAACAGGGGCACAGATACGCAGTATTTT
TRBJ2-1 TRBV29-1 once TRBD1 CSVEPGQGAREQFF TGCAGCGTTGAACCGGGACAGGGGGCCCGTGAGCAGTTCTTC
TRBJ2-6 TRBV30 - - CAWTGGGSGANVLTF TGTGCCTGGACGGGGGGCGGCTCTGGGGCCAACGTCCTGACTTTC
TRBJ2-5 TRBV5-1 - TRBD2 CASSLGGLAGGSAKETQYF TGCGCCAGCAGCTTGGGCGGACTAGCGGGGGGCTCCGCTAAAGAGACCCAGTACTTC
TRBJ1-1 TRBV6-5 - TRBD1 CASSRGVNTEAFF TGTGCCAGCTCCAGGGGGGTGAACACTGAAGCTTTCTTT
TRBJ1-2 TRBV4-1 - - CASSQVGIMAYGYTF TGCGCCAGCAGCCAAGTCGGGATTATGGCCTATGGCTACACCTTC
TRBJ2-5 TRBV6-1 - - CASSEASGTGKETQYF TGTGCCAGCAGTGAAGCGTCCGGGACTGGCAAAGAGACCCAGTACTTC
TRBJ1-4 TRBV5-8 - TRBD1 CASSRQGKSEKLFF TGTGCCAGCAGCCGACAGGGGAAAAGTGAAAAACTGTTTTTT
TRBJ1-1 TRBV30 - - CAWSKEGLDTEAFF TGTGCCTGGAGTAAGGAGGGTCTCGACACTGAAGCTTTCTTT
TRBJ2-3 TRBV19 - TRBD1 CASSIPGQGADTQYF TGTGCCAGTAGTATCCCCGGCCAGGGGGCAGATACGCAGTATTTT
TRBJ2-5 TRBV28 - - CANGAGGPRETQYF TGTGCCAACGGTGCAGGGGGGCCTCGAGAGACCCAGTACTTC
TRBJ2-1 TRBV18 - TRBD2 CASSQNFASGGVYNEQFF TGTGCCAGCTCTCAAAATTTCGCTAGCGGGGGGGTCTACAATGAGCAGTTCTTC
TRBJ2-7 TRBV4-2 - TRBD2 CASSPQRGSEQYF TGTGCCAGCAGCCCCCAGCGGGGGAGCGAGCAGTACTTC
TRBJ2-7 TRBV3-1/TRBV3-2 - - CASSKERRQYTYEQYF TGTGCCAGCTCGAAAGAACGGAGACAGTACACCTACGAGCAGTACTTC
TRBJ2-7 TRBV24-1 - TRBD1 CATSSDRALSGQYF TGTGCCACCAGCTCGGACAGGGCCCTGAGCGGGCAGTACTTC
TRBJ2-3 TRBV4-1 - TRBD1 CASSQSHGTGFHTQYF TGCGCCAGCAGCCAAAGTCACGGGACAGGGTTTCATACGCAGTATTTT